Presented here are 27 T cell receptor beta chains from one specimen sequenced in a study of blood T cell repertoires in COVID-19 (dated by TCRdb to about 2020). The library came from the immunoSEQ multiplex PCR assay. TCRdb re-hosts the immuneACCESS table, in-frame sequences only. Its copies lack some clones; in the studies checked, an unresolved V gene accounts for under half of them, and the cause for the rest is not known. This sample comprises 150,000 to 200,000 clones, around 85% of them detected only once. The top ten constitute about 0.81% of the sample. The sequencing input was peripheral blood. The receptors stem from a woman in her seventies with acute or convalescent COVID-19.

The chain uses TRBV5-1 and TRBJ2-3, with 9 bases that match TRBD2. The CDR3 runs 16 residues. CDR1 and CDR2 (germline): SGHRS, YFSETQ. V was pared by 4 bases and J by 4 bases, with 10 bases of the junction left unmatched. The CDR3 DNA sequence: TGCGCCAGCAGCCGCGGACTAGCGAATCGCGCAGATACGCAGTATTTT. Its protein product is CASSRGLANRADTQYF.

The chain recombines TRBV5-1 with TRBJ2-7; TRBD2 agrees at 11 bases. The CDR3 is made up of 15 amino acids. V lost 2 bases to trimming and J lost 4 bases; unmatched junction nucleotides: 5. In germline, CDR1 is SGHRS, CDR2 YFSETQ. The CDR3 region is CASSLLAGAKYEQYF. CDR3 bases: TGCGCCAGCAGCTTACTAGCGGGAGCTAAATACGAGCAGTACTTC.

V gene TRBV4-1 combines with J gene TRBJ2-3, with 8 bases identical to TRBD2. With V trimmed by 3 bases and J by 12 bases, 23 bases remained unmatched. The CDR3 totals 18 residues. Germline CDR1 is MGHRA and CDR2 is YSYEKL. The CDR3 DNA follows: TGCGCCAGCAGCCATCCTAGGACCTCCCGGGGACTAGTATTATCACAGTATTTT. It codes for CASSHPRTSRGLVLSQYF.

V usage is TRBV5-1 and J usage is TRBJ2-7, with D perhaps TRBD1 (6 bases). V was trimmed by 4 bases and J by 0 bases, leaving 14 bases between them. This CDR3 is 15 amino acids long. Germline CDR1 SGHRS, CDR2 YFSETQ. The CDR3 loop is CASSRPQGTSYEQYF. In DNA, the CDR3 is TGCGCCAGCAGCCGGCCTCAGGGGACCTCCTACGAGCAGTACTTC.

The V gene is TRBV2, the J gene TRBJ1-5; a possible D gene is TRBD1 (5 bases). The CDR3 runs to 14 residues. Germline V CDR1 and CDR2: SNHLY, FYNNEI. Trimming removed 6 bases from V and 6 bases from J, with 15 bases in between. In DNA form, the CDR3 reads TGTGCCAGCAGGCGGACACCTTGGGGTCAGCCCCAGCATTTT. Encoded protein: CASRRTPWGQPQHF.

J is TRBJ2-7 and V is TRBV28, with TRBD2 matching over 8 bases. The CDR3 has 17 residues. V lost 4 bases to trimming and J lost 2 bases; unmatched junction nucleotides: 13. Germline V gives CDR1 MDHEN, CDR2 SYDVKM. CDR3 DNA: TGTGCCAGCAGTTCGGGGGGCTGGGCGGGAGGACCCTACGAGCAGTACTTC. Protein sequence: CASSSGGWAGGPYEQYF.

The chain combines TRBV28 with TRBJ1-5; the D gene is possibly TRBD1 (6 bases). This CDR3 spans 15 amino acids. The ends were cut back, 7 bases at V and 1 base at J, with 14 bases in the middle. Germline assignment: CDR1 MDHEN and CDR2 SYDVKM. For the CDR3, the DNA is TGTGCCAGCACTTGGGGCAGGGGCAGCAATCAGCCCCAGCATTTT. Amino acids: CASTWGRGSNQPQHF.

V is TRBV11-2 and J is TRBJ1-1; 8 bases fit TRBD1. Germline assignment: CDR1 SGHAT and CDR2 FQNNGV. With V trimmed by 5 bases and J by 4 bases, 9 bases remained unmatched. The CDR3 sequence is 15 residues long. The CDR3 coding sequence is TGTGCCAGCAGCCCCAACAGGGGGGGGAGCACTGAAGCTTTCTTT. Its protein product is CASSPNRGGSTEAFF.

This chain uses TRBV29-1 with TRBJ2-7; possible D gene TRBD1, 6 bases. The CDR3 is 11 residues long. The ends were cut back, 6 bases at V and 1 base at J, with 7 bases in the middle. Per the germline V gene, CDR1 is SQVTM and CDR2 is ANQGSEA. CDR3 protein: CSVRGSYEQYF. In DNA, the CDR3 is TGCAGCGTCAGGGGTTCCTACGAGCAGTACTTC.

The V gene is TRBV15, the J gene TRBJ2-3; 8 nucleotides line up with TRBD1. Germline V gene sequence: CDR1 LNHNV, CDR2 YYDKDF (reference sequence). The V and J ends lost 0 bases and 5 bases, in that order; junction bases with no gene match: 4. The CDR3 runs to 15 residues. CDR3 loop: CATSRDLTGGDTQYF. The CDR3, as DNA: TGTGCCACCAGCAGAGATCTAACAGGGGGAGATACGCAGTATTTT.

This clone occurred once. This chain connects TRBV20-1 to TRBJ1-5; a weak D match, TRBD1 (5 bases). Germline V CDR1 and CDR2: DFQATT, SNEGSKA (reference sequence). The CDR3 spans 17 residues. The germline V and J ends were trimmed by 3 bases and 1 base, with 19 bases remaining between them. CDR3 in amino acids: CSASPHRGGVSNQPQHF. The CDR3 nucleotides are TGCAGTGCTAGTCCTCATCGGGGAGGGGTCAGCAATCAGCCCCAGCATTTT.

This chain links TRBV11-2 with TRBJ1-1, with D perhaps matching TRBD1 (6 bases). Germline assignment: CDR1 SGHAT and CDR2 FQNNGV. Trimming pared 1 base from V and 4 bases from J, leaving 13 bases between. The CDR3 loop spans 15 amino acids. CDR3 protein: CASSLGILRGTEAFF. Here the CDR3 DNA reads TGTGCCAGCAGCTTAGGAATTCTCAGGGGCACTGAAGCTTTCTTT.

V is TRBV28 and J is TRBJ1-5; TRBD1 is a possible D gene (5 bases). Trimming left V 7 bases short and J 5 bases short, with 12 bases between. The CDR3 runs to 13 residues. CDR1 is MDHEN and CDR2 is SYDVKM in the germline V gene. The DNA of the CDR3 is TGTGCCAGCACCGGGGACTGGTATCAGCCCCAGCATTTT. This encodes CASTGDWYQPQHF. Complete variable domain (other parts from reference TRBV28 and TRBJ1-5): DVKVTQSSRYLVKRTGEKVFLECVQDMDHENMFWYRQDPGLGLRLIYFSYDVKMKEKGDIPEGYSVSREKKERFSLILESASTNQTSMYLCASTGDWYQPQHFGDGTRLSIL.

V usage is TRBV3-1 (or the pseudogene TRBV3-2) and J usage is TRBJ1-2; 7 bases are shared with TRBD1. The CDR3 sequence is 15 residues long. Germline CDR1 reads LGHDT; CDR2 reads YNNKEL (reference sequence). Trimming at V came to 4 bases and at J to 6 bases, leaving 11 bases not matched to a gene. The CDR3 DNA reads TGTGCCAGCAGCCTCAGGGACAGTCAACGTGATGGCTACACCTTC. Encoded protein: CASSLRDSQRDGYTF.

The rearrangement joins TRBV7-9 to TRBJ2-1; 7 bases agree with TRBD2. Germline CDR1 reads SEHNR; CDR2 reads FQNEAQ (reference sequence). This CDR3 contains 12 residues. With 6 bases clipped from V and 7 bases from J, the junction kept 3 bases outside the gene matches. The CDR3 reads CASRLSGNEQFF. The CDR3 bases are TGTGCCAGCAGACTTAGCGGGAATGAGCAGTTCTTC. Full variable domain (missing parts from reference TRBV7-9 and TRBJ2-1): DTGVSQNPRHKITKRGQNVTFRCDPISEHNRLYWYRQTLGQGPEFLTYFQNEAQLEKSRLLSDRFSAERPKGSFSTLEIQRTEQGDSAMYLCASRLSGNEQFFGPGTRLTVL.

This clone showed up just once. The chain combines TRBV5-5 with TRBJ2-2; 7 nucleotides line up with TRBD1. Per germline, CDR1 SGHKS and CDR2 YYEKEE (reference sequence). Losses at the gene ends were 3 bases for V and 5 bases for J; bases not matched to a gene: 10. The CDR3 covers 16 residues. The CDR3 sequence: CASSYTGDPGTGELFF. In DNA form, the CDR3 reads TGTGCCAGCAGCTATACAGGGGACCCCGGGACCGGGGAGCTGTTTTTT.

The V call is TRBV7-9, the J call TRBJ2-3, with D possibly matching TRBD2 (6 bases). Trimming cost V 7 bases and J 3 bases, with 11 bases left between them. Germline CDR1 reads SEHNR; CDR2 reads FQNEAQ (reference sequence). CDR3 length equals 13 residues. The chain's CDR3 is CASMKGRTDTQYF. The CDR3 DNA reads TGTGCCAGCATGAAAGGGAGGACAGATACGCAGTATTTT.

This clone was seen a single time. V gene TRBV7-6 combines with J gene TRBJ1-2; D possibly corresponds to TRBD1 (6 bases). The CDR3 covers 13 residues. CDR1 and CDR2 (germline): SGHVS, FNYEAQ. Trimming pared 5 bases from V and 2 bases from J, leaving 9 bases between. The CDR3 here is CASSRGGNYGYTF. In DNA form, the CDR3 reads TGTGCCAGCAGCCGAGGGGGAAACTATGGCTACACCTTC.

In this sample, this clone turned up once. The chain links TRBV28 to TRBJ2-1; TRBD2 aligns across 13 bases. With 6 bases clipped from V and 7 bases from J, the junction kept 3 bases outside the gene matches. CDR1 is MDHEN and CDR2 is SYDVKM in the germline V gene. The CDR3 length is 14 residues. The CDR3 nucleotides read TGTGCCAGCAGACTAGCGGGGGGGCCGAATGAGCAGTTCTTC. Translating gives CASRLAGGPNEQFF.

The CDR3 here is CASSEGGQPQHF. The CDR3 coding sequence is TGCGCCAGCAGTGAAGGAGGCCAGCCCCAGCATTTT. The chain links TRBV10-1 to TRBJ1-5, with D hard to call. The CDR3 length is 12 residues. Trimming removed 3 bases from V and 7 bases from J, with 7 bases in between. Germline V gives CDR1 WNHNN, CDR2 SYGVQD (reference sequence).

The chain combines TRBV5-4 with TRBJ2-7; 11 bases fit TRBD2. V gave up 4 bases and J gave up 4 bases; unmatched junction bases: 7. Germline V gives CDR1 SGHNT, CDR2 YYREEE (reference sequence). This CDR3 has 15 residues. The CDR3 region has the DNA TGTGCCAGCAGCCCGAGACTAGCGGGAAGTTACGAGCAGTACTTC. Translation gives CASSPRLAGSYEQYF.

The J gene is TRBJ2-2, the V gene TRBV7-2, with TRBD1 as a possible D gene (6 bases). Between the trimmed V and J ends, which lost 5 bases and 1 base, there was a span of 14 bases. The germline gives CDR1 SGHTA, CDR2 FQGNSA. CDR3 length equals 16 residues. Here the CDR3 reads CASSPQGIENTGELFF. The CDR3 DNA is TGTGCCAGCAGCCCCCAGGGGATCGAGAACACCGGGGAGCTGTTTTTT.

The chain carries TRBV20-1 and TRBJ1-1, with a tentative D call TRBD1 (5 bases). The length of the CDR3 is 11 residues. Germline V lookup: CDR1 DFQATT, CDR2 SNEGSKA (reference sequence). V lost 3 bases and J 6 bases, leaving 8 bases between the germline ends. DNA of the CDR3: TGCAGTGCTAGCGTCAGGGCTGAAGCTTTCTTT. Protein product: CSASVRAEAFF.

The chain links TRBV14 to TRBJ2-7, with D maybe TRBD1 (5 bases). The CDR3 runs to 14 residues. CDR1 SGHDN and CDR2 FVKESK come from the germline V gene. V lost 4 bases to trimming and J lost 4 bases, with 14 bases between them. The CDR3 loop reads CASSRTGPRYEQYF. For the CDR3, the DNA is TGTGCCAGCAGCCGAACAGGCCCGAGGTACGAGCAGTACTTC.

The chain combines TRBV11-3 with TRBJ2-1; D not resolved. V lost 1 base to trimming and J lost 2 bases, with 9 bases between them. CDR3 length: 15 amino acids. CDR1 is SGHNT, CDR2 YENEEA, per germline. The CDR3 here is CASSLAESPYNEQFF. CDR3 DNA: TGTGCCAGCAGCTTAGCGGAGAGCCCCTACAATGAGCAGTTCTTC.

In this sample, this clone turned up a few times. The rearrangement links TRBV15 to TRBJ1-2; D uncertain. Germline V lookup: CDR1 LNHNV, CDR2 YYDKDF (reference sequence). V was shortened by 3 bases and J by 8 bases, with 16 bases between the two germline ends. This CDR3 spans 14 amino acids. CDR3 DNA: TGTGCCACCAGCAGCCTGCGAGGATCTGGAGGCTACACCTTC. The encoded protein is CATSSLRGSGGYTF. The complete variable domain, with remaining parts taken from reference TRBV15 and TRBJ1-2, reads DAMVIQNPRYQVTQFGKPVTLSCSQTLNHNVMYWYQQKSSQAPKLLFHYYDKDFNNEADTPDNFQSRRPNTSFCFLDIRSPGLGDTAMYLCATSSLRGSGGYTFGSGTRLTVV.

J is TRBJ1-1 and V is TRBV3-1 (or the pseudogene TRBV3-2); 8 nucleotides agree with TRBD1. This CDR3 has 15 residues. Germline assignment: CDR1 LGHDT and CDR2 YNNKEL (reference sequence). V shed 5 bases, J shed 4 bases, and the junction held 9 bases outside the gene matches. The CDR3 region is CASSFIGQGITEAFF. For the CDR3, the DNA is TGTGCCAGCAGCTTTATTGGACAGGGTATCACTGAAGCTTTCTTT.